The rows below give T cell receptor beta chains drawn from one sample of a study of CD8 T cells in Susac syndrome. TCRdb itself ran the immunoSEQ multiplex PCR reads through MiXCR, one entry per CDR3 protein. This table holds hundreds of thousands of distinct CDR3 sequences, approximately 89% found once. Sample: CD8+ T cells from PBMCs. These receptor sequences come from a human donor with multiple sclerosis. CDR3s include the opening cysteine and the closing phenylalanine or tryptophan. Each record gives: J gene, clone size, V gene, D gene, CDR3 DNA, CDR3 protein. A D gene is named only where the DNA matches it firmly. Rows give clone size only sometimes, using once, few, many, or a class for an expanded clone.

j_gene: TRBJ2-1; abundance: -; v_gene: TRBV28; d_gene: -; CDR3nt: TGTGCCAGCACCCCCTCGGGGCCGGGCCTCGGTGAGCAGTTCTTC; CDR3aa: CASTPSGPGLGEQFF
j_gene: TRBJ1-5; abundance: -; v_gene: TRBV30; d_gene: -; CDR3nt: TGTGCCTGGAGTGTAGTCAATCAGCTCCAGCATTTT; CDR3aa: CAWSVVNQLQHF
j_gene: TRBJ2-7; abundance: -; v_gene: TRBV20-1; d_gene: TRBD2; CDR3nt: TGCAGTGCTAGGGGACTAGCGGGAGTCTGGGAGCAGTACTTC; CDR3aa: CSARGLAGVWEQYF
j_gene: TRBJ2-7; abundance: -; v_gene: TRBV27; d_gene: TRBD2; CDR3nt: TGTGCCAGCAGTTTAGGTAGCGGGAGCGGCGAGCAGTACTTC; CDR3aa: CASSLGSGSGEQYF
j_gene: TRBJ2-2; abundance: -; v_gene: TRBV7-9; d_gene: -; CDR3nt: TGTGCCAGCAGCTCCGGGGACTCGAACACCGGGGAGCTGTTTTTT; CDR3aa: CASSSGDSNTGELFF
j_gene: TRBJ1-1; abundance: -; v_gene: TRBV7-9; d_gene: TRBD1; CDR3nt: TGTGCCAGCAGCGTTGGATGGGGACAGAAGAACACTGAAGCTTTCTTT; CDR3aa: CASSVGWGQKNTEAFF
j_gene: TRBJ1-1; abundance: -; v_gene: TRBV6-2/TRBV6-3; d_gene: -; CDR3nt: TGTGCCAGCAGTACGCCCCCATCGAACAGGGAGATTGAAGCTTTCTTT; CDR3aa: CASSTPPSNREIEAFF
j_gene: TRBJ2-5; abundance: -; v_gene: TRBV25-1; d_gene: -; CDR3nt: TGTGCCAGCAGGGCAATGAGTAAGCAAGAGACCCAGTACTTC; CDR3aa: CASRAMSKQETQYF
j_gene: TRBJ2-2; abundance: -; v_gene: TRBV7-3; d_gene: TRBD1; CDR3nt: TGTGCCAGCAGCTTATATGGGACAGGGGGCTTGGACACCGGGGAGCTGTTTTTT; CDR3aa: CASSLYGTGGLDTGELFF
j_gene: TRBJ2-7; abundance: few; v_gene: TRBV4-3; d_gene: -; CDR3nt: TGCGCCAGCAGCCAAGGATCGGGAGAGCAGTACTTC; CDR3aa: CASSQGSGEQYF
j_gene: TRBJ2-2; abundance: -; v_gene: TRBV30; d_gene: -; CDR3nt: TGTGCCTGGAGTGCCGCTAACACCGGGGAGCTGTTTTTT; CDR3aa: CAWSAANTGELFF
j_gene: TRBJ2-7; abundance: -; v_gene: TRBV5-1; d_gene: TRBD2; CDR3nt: TGCGCCAGCAGCCGGGAGGGGCCCAGCTCCTACGAGCAGTACTTC; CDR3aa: CASSREGPSSYEQYF
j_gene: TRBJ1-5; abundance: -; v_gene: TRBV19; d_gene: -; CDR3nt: TGTGCCACCAATCAGTGGCCCCAGCATTTT; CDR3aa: CATNQWPQHF
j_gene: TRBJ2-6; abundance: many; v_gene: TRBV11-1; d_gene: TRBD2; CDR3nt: TGTGCCAGCAGCCGTTCGACTAGCGCCGGCTCTGGGGCCAACGTCCTGACTTTC; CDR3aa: CASSRSTSAGSGANVLTF
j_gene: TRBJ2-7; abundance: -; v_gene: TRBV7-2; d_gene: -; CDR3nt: TGTGCCAGCAGCTTATCACAGGGACGAAGCTACGAGCAGTACTTC; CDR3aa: CASSLSQGRSYEQYF
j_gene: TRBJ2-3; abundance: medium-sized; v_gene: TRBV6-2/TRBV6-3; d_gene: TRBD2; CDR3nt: TGTGCCAGCAGTTACTCCGGTAGCGGGGGGGCGCAGTATTTT; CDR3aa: CASSYSGSGGAQYF
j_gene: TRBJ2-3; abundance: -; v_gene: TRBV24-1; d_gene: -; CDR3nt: TGTGCCACCAGTGCTCCCGGGGACGGCACAGATACGCAGTATTTT; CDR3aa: CATSAPGDGTDTQYF
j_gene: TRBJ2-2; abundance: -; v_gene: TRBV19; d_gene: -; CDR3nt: TGTGCCAGTAGTATGGTGGCGGGAATGGGCACCGGGGAGCTGTTTTTT; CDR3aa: CASSMVAGMGTGELFF
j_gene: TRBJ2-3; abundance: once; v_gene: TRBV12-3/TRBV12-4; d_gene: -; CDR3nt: TGTGCCAGCACCCTGGTTGAAGGGTCAGTCGCAGATACGCAGTATTTT; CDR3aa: CASTLVEGSVADTQYF
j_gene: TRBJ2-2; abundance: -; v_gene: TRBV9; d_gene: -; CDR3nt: TGTGCCAGCAGCGTAGCGGACGCCACCGGGGAGCTGTTTTTT; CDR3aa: CASSVADATGELFF
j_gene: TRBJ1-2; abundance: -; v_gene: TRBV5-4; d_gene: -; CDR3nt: TGTGCCAGCAGCTCCAAACTACAGGAGATCTATGGCTACACCTTC; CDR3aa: CASSSKLQEIYGYTF
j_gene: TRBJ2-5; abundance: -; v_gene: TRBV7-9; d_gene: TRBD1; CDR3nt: TGTGCCAGCAGCCGTCCGACAGGGGAAGAGACCCAGTACTTC; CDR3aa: CASSRPTGEETQYF
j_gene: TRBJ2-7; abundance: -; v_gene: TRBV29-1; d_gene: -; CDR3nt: TGCAGCGTTTACCCGGGACAAAACTACGAGCAGTACTTC; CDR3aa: CSVYPGQNYEQYF
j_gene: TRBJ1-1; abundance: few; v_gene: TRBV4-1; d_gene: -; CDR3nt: TGCGCCAGCAGCCAAGGGCGGGGGGCGAACACTGAAGCTTTCTTT; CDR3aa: CASSQGRGANTEAFF
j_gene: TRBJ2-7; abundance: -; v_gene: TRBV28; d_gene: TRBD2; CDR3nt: TGTGCCAGCAGCTTCACGGCTAGCGGTACCCTAAACGAGCAGTACTTC; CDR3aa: CASSFTASGTLNEQYF
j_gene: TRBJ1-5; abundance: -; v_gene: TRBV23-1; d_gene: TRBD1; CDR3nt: TGCGCCAGCAGACGACTTACTGGACAGGGTTGCAATCAGCCCCAGCATTTT; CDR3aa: CASRRLTGQGCNQPQHF
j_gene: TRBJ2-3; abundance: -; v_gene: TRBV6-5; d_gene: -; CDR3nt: TGTGCCAGCAGTTACTCGAGTTCAGATACGCAGTATTTT; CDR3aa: CASSYSSSDTQYF
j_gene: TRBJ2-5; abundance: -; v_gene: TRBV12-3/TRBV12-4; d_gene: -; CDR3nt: TGTGCCAGCAGTTTATTCAAGGCACAAGAGACCCAGTACTTC; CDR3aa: CASSLFKAQETQYF
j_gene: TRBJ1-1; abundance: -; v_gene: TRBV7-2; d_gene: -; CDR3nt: TGTGCCAGCAGCTTAGGACAGGACTACACTGAAGCTTTCTTT; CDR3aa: CASSLGQDYTEAFF
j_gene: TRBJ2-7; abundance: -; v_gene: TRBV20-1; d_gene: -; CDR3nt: TGCAGTGCTAGAGATTTGGGATCGGGGGAGCAGTACTTC; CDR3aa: CSARDLGSGEQYF
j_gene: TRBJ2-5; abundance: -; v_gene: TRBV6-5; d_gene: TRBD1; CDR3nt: TGTGCCAGCACTTCACTTGGACAGGGCGAAGAGACCCAGTACTTC; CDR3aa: CASTSLGQGEETQYF
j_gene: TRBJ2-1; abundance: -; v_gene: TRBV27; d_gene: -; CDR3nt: TGTGCCAGCAGTCGTACCCTCGGCTCCTACAATGAGCAGTTCTTC; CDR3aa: CASSRTLGSYNEQFF
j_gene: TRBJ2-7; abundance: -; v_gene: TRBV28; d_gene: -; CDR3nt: TGTGCCAGCAGTTTATATGGGGGAGGCCCCTACGAGCAGTACTTC; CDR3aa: CASSLYGGGPYEQYF
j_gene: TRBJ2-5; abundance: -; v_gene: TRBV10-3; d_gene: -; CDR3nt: TGTGCCATCAGCCCACAGCCCCGGAAGACCCAGTACTTC; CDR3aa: CAISPQPRKTQYF
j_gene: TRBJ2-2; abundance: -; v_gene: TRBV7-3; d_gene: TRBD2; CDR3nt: TGTGCCAGCAGCTCTGGTGGCGGGGGTGCCGGGGAGCTGTTTTTT; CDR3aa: CASSSGGGGAGELFF